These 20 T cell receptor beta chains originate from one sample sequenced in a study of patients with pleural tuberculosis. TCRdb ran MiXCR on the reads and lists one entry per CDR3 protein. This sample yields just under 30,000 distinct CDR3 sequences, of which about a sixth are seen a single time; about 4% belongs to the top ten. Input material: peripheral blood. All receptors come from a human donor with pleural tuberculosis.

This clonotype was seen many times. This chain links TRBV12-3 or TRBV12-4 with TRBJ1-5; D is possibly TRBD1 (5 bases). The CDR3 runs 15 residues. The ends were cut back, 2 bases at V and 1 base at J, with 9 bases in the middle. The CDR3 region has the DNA TGTGCCAGCAGTTTATCGGGACTGAGCAATCAGCCCCAGCATTTT. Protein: CASSLSGLSNQPQHF.

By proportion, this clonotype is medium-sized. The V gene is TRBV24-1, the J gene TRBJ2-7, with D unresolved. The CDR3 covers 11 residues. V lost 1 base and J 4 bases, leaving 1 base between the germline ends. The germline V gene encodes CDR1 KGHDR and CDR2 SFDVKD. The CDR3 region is CATSDLYEQYF. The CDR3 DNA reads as TGTGCCACCAGTGATTTATACGAGCAGTACTTC.

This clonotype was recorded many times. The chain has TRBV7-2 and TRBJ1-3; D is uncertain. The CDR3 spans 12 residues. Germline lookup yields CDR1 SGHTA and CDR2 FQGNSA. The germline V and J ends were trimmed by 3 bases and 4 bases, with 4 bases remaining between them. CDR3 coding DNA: TGTGCCAGCAGCTTGATGGGAAACACCATATATTTT. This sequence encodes CASSLMGNTIYF.

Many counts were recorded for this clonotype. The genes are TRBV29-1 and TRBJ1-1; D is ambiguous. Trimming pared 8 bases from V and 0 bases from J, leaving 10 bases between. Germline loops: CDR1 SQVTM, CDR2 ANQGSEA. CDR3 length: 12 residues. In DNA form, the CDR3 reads TGCAGCATACGGAGACTGAACACTGAAGCTTTCTTT. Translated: CSIRRLNTEAFF. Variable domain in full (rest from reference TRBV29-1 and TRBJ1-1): SAVISQKPSRDICQRGTSLTIQCQVDSQVTMMFWYRQQPGQSLTLIATANQGSEATYESGFVIDKFPISRPNLTFSTLTVSNMSPEDSSIYLCSIRRLNTEAFFGQGTRLTVV.

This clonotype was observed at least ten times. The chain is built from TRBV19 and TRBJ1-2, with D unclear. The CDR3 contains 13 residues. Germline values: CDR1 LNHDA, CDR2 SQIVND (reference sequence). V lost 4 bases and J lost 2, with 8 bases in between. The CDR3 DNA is TGTGCCAGTAGTAGCGACGGAAACTATGGCTACACCTTC. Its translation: CASSSDGNYGYTF.

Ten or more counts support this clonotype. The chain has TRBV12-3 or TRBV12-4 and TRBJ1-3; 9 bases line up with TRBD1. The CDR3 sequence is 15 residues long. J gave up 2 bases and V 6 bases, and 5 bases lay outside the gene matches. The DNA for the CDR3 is TGTGCCAGCAGACCGGGACAGGGAACTGGAAACACCATATATTTT. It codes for CASRPGQGTGNTIYF.

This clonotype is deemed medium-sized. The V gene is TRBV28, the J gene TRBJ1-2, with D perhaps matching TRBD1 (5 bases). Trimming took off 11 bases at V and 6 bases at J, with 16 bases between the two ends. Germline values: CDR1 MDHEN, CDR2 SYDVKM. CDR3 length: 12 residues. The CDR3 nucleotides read TGTGCCGGGGGACGGGGGGGAAATGGCTACACCTTC. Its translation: CAGGRGGNGYTF.

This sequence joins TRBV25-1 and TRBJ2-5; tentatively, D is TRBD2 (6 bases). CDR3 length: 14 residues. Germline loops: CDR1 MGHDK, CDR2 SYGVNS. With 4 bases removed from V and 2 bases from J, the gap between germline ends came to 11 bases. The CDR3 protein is CASSVRGGQETQYF. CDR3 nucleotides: TGTGCCAGCAGTGTACGTGGAGGGCAAGAGACCCAGTACTTC. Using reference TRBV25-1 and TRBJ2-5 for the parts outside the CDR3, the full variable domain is EADIYQTPRYLVIGTGKKITLECSQTMGHDKMYWYQQDPGMELHLIHYSYGVNSTEKGDLSSESTVSRIRTEHFPLTLESARPSHTSQYLCASSVRGGQETQYFGPGTRLLVL.

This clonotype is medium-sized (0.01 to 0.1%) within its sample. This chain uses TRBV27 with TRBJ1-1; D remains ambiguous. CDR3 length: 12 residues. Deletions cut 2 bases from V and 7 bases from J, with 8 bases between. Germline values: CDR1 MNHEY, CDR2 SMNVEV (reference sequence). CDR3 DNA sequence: TGTGCCAGCAGTTTAAGAGCTGGTGAAGCTTTCTTT. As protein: CASSLRAGEAFF.

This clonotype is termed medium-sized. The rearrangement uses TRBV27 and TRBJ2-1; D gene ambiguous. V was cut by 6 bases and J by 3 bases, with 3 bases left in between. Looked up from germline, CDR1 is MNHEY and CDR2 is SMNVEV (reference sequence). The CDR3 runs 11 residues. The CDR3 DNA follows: TGTGCCAGCAGCGACTACAATGAGCAGTTCTTC. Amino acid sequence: CASSDYNEQFF.

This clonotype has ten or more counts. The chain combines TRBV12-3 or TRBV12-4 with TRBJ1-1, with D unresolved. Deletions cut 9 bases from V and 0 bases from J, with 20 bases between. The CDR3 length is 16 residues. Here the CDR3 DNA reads TGTGCCAGTCAAAGGGTAAGGAGGCGGGTGAACACTGAAGCTTTCTTT. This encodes CASQRVRRRVNTEAFF.

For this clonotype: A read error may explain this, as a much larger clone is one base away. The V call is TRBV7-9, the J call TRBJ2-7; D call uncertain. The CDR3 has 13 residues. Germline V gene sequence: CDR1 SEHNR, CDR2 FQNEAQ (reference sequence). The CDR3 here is CASSGQASYGQYF. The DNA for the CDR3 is TGTGCCAGCAGCGGCCAGGCTTCCTACGGGCAGTACTTC.

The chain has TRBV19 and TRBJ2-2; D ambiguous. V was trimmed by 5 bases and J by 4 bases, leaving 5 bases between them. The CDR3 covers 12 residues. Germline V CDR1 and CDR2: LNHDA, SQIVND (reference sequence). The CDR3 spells CASSVLTGELFF. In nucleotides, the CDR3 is TGTGCCAGTAGTGTCCTCACCGGGGAGCTGTTTTTT.

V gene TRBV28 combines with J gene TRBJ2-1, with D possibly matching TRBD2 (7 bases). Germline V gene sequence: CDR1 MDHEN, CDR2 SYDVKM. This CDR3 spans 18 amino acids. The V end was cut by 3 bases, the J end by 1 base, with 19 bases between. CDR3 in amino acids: CASSLSQGGGKSYNEQFF. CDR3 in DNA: TGTGCCAGCAGTTTGTCCCAAGGGGGGGGAAAATCCTACAATGAGCAGTTCTTC. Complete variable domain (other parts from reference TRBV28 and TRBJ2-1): DVKVTQSSRYLVKRTGEKVFLECVQDMDHENMFWYRQDPGLGLRLIYFSYDVKMKEKGDIPEGYSVSREKKERFSLILESASTNQTSMYLCASSLSQGGGKSYNEQFFGPGTRLTVL.

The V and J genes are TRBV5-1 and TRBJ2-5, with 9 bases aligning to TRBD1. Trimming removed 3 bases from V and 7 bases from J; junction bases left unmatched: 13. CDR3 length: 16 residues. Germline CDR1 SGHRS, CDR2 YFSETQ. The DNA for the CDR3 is TGCGCCAGCAGCTCCCGGGACAGGGATTCGGAGGGGACCCAGTACTTC. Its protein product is CASSSRDRDSEGTQYF.

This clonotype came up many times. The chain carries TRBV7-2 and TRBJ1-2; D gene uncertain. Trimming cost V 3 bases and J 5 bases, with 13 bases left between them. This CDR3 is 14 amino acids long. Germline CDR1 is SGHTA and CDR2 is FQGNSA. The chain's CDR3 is CASSFPNGFYGYTF. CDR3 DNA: TGTGCCAGCAGCTTCCCAAATGGGTTTTATGGCTACACCTTC. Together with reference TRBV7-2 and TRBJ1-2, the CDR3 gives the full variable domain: GAGVSQSPSNKVTEKGKDVELRCDPISGHTALYWYRQSLGQGLEFLIYFQGNSAPDKSGLPSDRFSAERTGGSVSTLTIQRTQQEDSAVYLCASSFPNGFYGYTFGSGTRLTVV.

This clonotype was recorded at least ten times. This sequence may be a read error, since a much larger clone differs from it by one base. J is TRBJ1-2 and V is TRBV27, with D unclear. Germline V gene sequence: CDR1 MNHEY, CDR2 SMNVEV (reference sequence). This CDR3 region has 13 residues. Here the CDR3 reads CASSLVGNYGYAF. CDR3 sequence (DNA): TGTGCCAGCAGTTTAGTCGGAAACTATGGCTACGCCTTC.

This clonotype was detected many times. This CDR3 reads CASSQEGQAKTEQYF. The CDR3 DNA is TGCGCCAGCAGCCAAGAGGGACAGGCTAAAACCGAGCAGTACTTC. The chain links TRBV4-1 to TRBJ2-7, with 8 positions matching TRBD1. With 0 bases clipped from V and 6 bases from J, the junction kept 7 bases outside the gene matches. Germline loops: CDR1 MGHRA, CDR2 YSYEKL. This CDR3 is built from 15 residues.

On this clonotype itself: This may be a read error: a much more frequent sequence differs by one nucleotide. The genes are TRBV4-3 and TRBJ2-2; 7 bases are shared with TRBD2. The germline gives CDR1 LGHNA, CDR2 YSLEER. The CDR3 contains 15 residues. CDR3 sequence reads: CASSLVGGNTEELFF. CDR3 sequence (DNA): TGCGCCAGCAGCCTCGTGGGGGGGAACACCGAGGAGCTGTTTTTT.

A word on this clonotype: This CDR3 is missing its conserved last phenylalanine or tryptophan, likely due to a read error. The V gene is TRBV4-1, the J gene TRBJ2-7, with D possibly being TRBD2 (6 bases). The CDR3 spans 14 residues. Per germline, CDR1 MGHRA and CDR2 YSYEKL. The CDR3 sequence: CASSPTGSSYEQYL. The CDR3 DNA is TGCGCCAGCAGCCCCACCGGGAGCTCCTATGAGCAGTACCTC.